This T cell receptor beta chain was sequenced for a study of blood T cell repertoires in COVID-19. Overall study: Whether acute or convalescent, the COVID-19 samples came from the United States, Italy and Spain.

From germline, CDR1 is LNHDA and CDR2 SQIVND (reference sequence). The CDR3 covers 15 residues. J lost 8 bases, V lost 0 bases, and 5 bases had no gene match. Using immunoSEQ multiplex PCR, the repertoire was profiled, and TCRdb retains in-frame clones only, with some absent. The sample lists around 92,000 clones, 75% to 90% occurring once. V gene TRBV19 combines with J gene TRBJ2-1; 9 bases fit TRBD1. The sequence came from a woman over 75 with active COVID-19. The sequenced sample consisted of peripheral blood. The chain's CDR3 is CASSIDTGGGDEQFF. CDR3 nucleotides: TGTGCCAGTAGTATAGACACAGGGGGCGGGGATGAGCAGTTCTTC.